A single sample is the source of the 5 T cell receptor beta chains below, sequenced in a study of STAT5B mutations in CD4+ large granular lymphocyte leukemia. Generated by immunoSEQ multiplex PCR, the TCRdb table keeps only in-frame clones and is missing some. The sample lists over 30,000 clones; over 65% were seen once. The sample comprised CD4+ T cells from blood buffy coats. The receptors shown here come from a human donor in good health.

This clone was recorded once. This chain joins TRBV7-6 and TRBJ2-3; D is ambiguous. The V gene's germline CDR1 is SGHVS and CDR2 FNYEAQ. This CDR3 has 14 residues. V was pared by 3 bases and J by 0 bases, with 7 bases between. In DNA, the CDR3 is TGTGCCAGCAGCTTTGGGCCTAGCACAGATACGCAGTATTTT. It encodes CASSFGPSTDTQYF.

As concerns this clone: Germline is not matched at one junction end, which may reflect a read error. The rearrangement joins TRBV4-3 to TRBJ1-3; D not resolved. The CDR3 has 15 amino acids. Germline CDR1 is LGHNA and CDR2 is YSLEER. CDR3 amino acids: CASSPRTITGNTVYF. The CDR3 DNA sequence: TGCGCCAGCAGCCCTAGGACTATCACCGGGAACACCGTATATTTT.

This clone showed up just once. The chain employs TRBV14 and TRBJ2-2; 10 nucleotides match TRBD1. V gave up 1 base and J gave up 13 bases; unmatched junction bases: 6. The CDR3 has 14 residues. From germline, CDR1 is SGHDN and CDR2 FVKESK. In DNA, the CDR3 is TGTGCCAGCAGCCAAGGGAGACAGGGGGCCCTGCTGTTTTTT. Amino acids: CASSQGRQGALLFF. The entire variable domain, with the rest obtained from reference TRBV14 and TRBJ2-2, is as follows: EAGVTQFPSHSVIEKGQTVTLRCDPISGHDNLYWYRRVMGKEIKFLLHFVKESKQDESGMPNNRFLAERTGGTYSTLKVQPAELEDSGVYFCASSQGRQGALLFFGEGSRLTVL.

V is TRBV5-1 and J is TRBJ2-7; D is perhaps TRBD1 (6 bases). CDR3 length: 15 residues. The V end was cut by 0 bases, the J end by 5 bases, with 15 bases between. CDR1 is SGHRS, CDR2 YFSETQ, per germline. CDR3 region: CASSLGSTGIHEQYF. CDR3 nucleotide sequence: TGCGCCAGCAGCTTGGGTTCCACAGGGATCCACGAGCAGTACTTC.

As DNA, the CDR3 is TGCGCCAGCAGCCTGGAGGGGATAGACACCGGGGAGCTGTTTTTT. Its protein product is CASSLEGIDTGELFF. The chain couples TRBV5-1 to TRBJ2-2, with a tentative D call TRBD2 (6 bases). Germline CDR1 SGHRS, CDR2 YFSETQ. CDR3 size: 15 residues. The V end was cut by 4 bases, the J end by 3 bases, with 13 bases between.